The following is a T cell receptor beta chain sequence with its context. Measured with immunoSEQ multiplex PCR; TCRdb has only the in-frame clones, and not every one. The sample includes some 70,000 clones, roughly 90% of them seen just once. The data originate from a study of T cell changes during pregnancy in multiple sclerosis. Looked up from germline, CDR1 is MNHEY and CDR2 is SMNVEV (reference sequence). The V and J ends lost 5 bases and 10 bases respectively, with 18 bases between them. This CDR3 spans 14 amino acids. This chain uses TRBV27 with TRBJ1-5; D might be TRBD1 (6 bases). This receptor was identified in a female donor in good health, enrolled as a control in a pregnancy study. Sequencing was performed on peripheral blood, taken after pregnancy. The CDR3 region is CASSPPPGVGPQHF. The CDR3 nucleotides are TGTGCCAGCAGTCCCCCCCCAGGGGTAGGTCCCCAGCATTTT.